The 18 T cell receptor beta chains below all came from one sample that was sequenced in a study of blood T cell repertoires in COVID-19. Only in-frame clones appear in the TCRdb table, and some are missing; sequencing was by immunoSEQ multiplex PCR. The sample lists around 180,000 clones; approximately 90% were seen once. Sequencing input: peripheral blood. The source is a human donor in a cohort sampled during active COVID-19.

CDR3 sequence: CASSRTDTDTSGANVLTF. In nucleotides, the CDR3 is TGTGCCAGCTCACGCACCGACACCGATACCTCTGGGGCCAACGTCCTGACTTTC. The chain joins TRBV18 to TRBJ2-6; D is unclear. The germline V gene has CDR1 KGHSH and CDR2 LQKENI. Trimming shortened V by 4 bases and J by 0 bases, and 16 bases separated the two germline ends. This CDR3 has 18 residues.

CDR3 amino acids: CASSTRLDRGGSYEQYF. In DNA form, the CDR3 reads TGTGCCAGCAGTACAAGATTAGACAGGGGGGGATCCTACGAGCAGTACTTC. This chain joins TRBV27 and TRBJ2-7; TRBD1 matches at 9 bases. Germline-derived CDR1 and CDR2 are MNHEY and SMNVEV (reference sequence). Trimming took 5 bases from V and 1 from J; bases not matched to a gene: 12. There are 17 residues in the CDR3.

The chain has TRBV12-3 or TRBV12-4 and TRBJ1-2, with D possibly matching TRBD1 (5 bases). The length of the CDR3 is 12 residues. V was clipped by 6 bases and J by 1 base, with 6 bases between them. CDR3 DNA: TGTGCCAGCAGCGGGGGTAACTATGGCTACACCTTC. Its protein product is CASSGGNYGYTF.

This clone has more than one count but fewer than ten. The rearrangement uses TRBV11-1 and TRBJ2-7, with D possibly matching TRBD1 (6 bases). The CDR3 runs 13 residues. The V end was cut by 4 bases, the J end by 5 bases, with 12 bases between. Germline V gives CDR1 SGHAT, CDR2 FQDESV (reference sequence). CDR3 protein: CASSYLEGDEQYF. The CDR3 DNA follows: TGTGCCAGCAGCTACCTAGAGGGGGACGAGCAGTACTTC.

The chain is built from TRBV3-1 (or the pseudogene TRBV3-2) and TRBJ1-2, with D unresolved. This CDR3 contains 12 residues. V was trimmed by 4 bases and J by 7 bases, leaving 10 bases between them. Germline CDR1 is LGHDT and CDR2 is YNNKEL (reference sequence). As DNA, the CDR3 is TGTGCCAGCAGCCTACGGGCGGGTGGCTACACCTTC. It yields the protein CASSLRAGGYTF.

CDR3 residues: CASSPSLLTSGGLLSNEQYF. CDR3 bases: TGTGCCAGCTCACCCTCCTTACTGACTAGCGGGGGGCTCCTATCAAACGAGCAGTACTTC. This chain uses TRBV18 with TRBJ2-7; the match to TRBD2 covers 13 bases. Germline CDR1 KGHSH, CDR2 LQKENI. V was clipped by 3 bases and J by 5 bases; unmatched bases: 19. This CDR3 has 20 residues. Looking up the rest from reference TRBV18 and TRBJ2-7 gives the full variable domain: NAGVMQNPRHLVRRRGQEARLRCSPMKGHSHVYWYRQLPEEGLKFMVYLQKENIIDESGMPKERFSAEFPKEGPSILRIQQVVRGDSAAYFCASSPSLLTSGGLLSNEQYFGPGTRLTVT.

The rearrangement joins TRBV3-1 (or the pseudogene TRBV3-2) to TRBJ2-1; D is possibly TRBD2 (5 bases). The CDR3 runs 14 residues. Deletions cut 2 bases from V and 2 bases from J, with 7 bases between. In germline, CDR1 is LGHDT, CDR2 YNNKEL (reference sequence). DNA of the CDR3: TGTGCCAGCAGCCAACGGGGTACCTACAATGAGCAGTTCTTC. Amino acid sequence: CASSQRGTYNEQFF.

The rearrangement links TRBV23-1 to TRBJ1-5, with TRBD1 as a possible D gene (5 bases). TRBV23-1 qualifies as an ORF whose function is uncertain. The CDR3 covers 13 residues. V dropped 10 bases and J dropped 10 bases, with 20 bases sitting between them. The CDR3 sequence is CATPGRVGAPQHF. CDR3 DNA: TGCGCCACCCCCGGACGGGTTGGGGCACCCCAGCATTTT.

V and J are TRBV9 and TRBJ2-1; 9 bases align to TRBD1. Looked up from germline, CDR1 is SGDLS and CDR2 is YYNGEE. The CDR3 is 15 residues long. Losses at the gene ends were 0 bases for V and 8 bases for J; bases not matched to a gene: 6. In DNA, the CDR3 is TGTGCCAGCAGCGTAGATGGGACAGGGATAGATGAGCAGTTCTTC. It specifies CASSVDGTGIDEQFF.

The V gene is TRBV6-5, the J gene TRBJ1-5; tentative D call: TRBD1 (5 bases). Trimming cost V 5 bases and J 4 bases, with 15 bases left between them. Per germline, CDR1 MNHEY and CDR2 SVGAGI. This CDR3 region has 15 residues. CDR3 residues: CASSNFDSPNQPQHF. The CDR3 nucleotides read TGTGCCAGCAGTAATTTTGACAGCCCAAATCAGCCCCAGCATTTT.

The chain recombines TRBV18 with TRBJ1-1, with D possibly TRBD1 on 5 matching bases. Per germline, CDR1 KGHSH and CDR2 LQKENI. The CDR3 totals 15 residues. V dropped 4 bases and J dropped 0 bases, with 12 bases sitting between them. CDR3 residues: CASSLMTAMNTEAFF. The CDR3 coding sequence is TGTGCCAGCTCACTCATGACAGCTATGAACACTGAAGCTTTCTTT.

In its sample, this clone was seen a few times. V usage is TRBV29-1 and J usage is TRBJ2-5; D perhaps matches TRBD1 (5 bases). V dropped 4 bases and J dropped 1 base, with 7 bases sitting between them. This CDR3 spans 12 amino acids. From germline, CDR1 is SQVTM and CDR2 ANQGSEA. In DNA, the CDR3 is TGCAGCGTTGCACAGGCCCAAGAGACCCAGTACTTC. Translating gives CSVAQAQETQYF.

The chain has TRBV6-6 and TRBJ2-1; 7 nucleotides line up with TRBD2. V dropped 8 bases and J dropped 7; count of bases not matched to a gene: 8. Germline CDR1 MNHNY, CDR2 SVGAGI (reference sequence). The CDR3 totals 13 residues. The CDR3 is CASLQMGGNEQFF. In DNA, the CDR3 is TGTGCCAGCCTTCAAATGGGGGGGAATGAGCAGTTCTTC.

V is TRBV2 and J is TRBJ2-5; 8 nucleotides match TRBD2. The CDR3 spans 13 residues. Trimming cost V 6 bases and J 2 bases; bases outside gene matches: 2. CDR1 is SNHLY and CDR2 is FYNNEI in the germline V gene. The CDR3 is CASSSGGQETQYF. For the CDR3, the DNA is TGTGCCAGCAGCAGCGGGGGACAAGAGACCCAGTACTTC.

This clone appeared a single time. J is TRBJ1-5 and V is TRBV6-6; no clear D. Per germline, CDR1 MNHNY and CDR2 SVGAGI (reference sequence). CDR3 length: 13 residues. Between the trimmed V and J ends, which lost 6 bases and 3 bases, there was a span of 9 bases. CDR3 sequence: CASRELYNQPQHF. Written as DNA, the CDR3 is TGTGCCAGCAGGGAGCTGTACAATCAGCCCCAGCATTTT.

The rearrangement links TRBV13 to TRBJ2-7; the match to TRBD1 covers 10 bases. CDR3 length: 15 residues. Germline V CDR1 and CDR2: PRHDT, FYEKMQ (reference sequence). Trimming removed 6 bases from V and 5 bases from J; junction bases left unmatched: 10. The CDR3 DNA follows: TGTGCCAGCAGTTTTCCGGGACAGGGGTTCCACGAGCAGTACTTC. Translated, it gives CASSFPGQGFHEQYF.

This clone was recorded only once. This chain uses TRBV28 with TRBJ2-1; 7 bases are a match to TRBD2. V lost 2 bases, J lost 8 bases, and 12 bases stayed unmatched. The CDR3 is made up of 16 amino acids. Germline CDR1 MDHEN, CDR2 SYDVKM. CDR3 bases: TGTGCCAGCAGTTTAGTAGGCGGGAGCATCACTCATGAGCAGTTCTTC. Translated: CASSLVGGSITHEQFF.

The chain recombines TRBV6-6 with TRBJ1-5; D possibly corresponds to TRBD1 (6 bases). V was trimmed by 6 bases and J by 4 bases, leaving 16 bases between them. CDR1 is MNHNY and CDR2 is SVGAGI in the germline V gene (reference sequence). There are 15 residues in the CDR3. The CDR3 coding sequence is TGTGCCAGCAGGGCACAGGTGGGGGCGAATCAGCCCCAGCATTTT. It encodes CASRAQVGANQPQHF.